A selection of T cell receptor beta chains follows, all from one sample in a study of regulatory T cells in long-lasting Graves disease. TCRdb re-called the multiplex PCR reads through MiXCR, storing one row per CDR3 protein. The table includes hundreds of thousands of distinct CDR3 sequences, 30% detected once. The sequenced sample was peripheral blood mononuclear cells (PBMCs), obtained when the disease was refractory, from a patient treated with antithyroid drugs. Receptors originate from a female donor with Graves disease. CDR3s include the opening cysteine and the closing phenylalanine or tryptophan. A D gene is named only where the DNA matches it firmly. Some rows have no size entry. The others give once, few or many, or a class for an expanded clone.

clone_size: few
d_call: NA
v_call: TRBV19
j_call: TRBJ1-2
cdr3_nt: TGTGCCAGTAGCCAGACACCCCGGGCGTACTATGGCTACACCTTC
cdr3_aa: CASSQTPRAYYGYTF

clone_size: few
d_call: TRBD1
v_call: TRBV9
j_call: TRBJ1-6
cdr3_nt: TGTGCCAGCAGCGTAGGGGACAGGGGAACGACACCCCTCCACTTT
cdr3_aa: CASSVGDRGTTPLHF

clone_size: NA
d_call: NA
v_call: TRBV7-2
j_call: TRBJ1-1
cdr3_nt: TGTGCCAGCAGCTTAGGTCATGGGAAGGGGACTGAAGCTTTCTTT
cdr3_aa: CASSLGHGKGTEAFF

clone_size: few
d_call: NA
v_call: TRBV3-1
j_call: TRBJ2-7
cdr3_nt: TGTGCCAGCAGCCAAGATCCTCGGGGGCCCCGCTACTTC
cdr3_aa: CASSQDPRGPRYF

clone_size: NA
d_call: NA
v_call: TRBV20-1
j_call: TRBJ1-2
cdr3_nt: TGCAGTGCTAGAGTAGGGGGGGGATATGGCTACACCTTC
cdr3_aa: CSARVGGGYGYTF

clone_size: few
d_call: NA
v_call: TRBV6-1
j_call: TRBJ2-5
cdr3_nt: TGTGCCAGCAGTGCGGTGGTAGGGGTGAAAGAGACCCAGTACTTC
cdr3_aa: CASSAVVGVKETQYF

clone_size: many
d_call: NA
v_call: TRBV12-3/TRBV12-4
j_call: TRBJ2-7
cdr3_nt: TGTGCCAGCAGTTGGGGAAGATACGAGCAGTACTTC
cdr3_aa: CASSWGRYEQYF

clone_size: few
d_call: NA
v_call: TRBV20-1
j_call: TRBJ1-1
cdr3_nt: TGCAGTGCTAGCGGACGGTACACTGAAGCTTTCTTT
cdr3_aa: CSASGRYTEAFF

clone_size: many
d_call: TRBD1
v_call: TRBV11-2
j_call: TRBJ2-7
cdr3_nt: TGTGCCAGCAGCTTAGATGGGGACAGATACGAGCAGTACTTC
cdr3_aa: CASSLDGDRYEQYF

clone_size: NA
d_call: TRBD1
v_call: TRBV18
j_call: TRBJ2-7
cdr3_nt: TGTGCCAGCTCACCGGGCATCCACAGGGGGAGGGAGCAGTACTTC
cdr3_aa: CASSPGIHRGREQYF

clone_size: NA
d_call: TRBD1
v_call: TRBV6-2/TRBV6-3
j_call: TRBJ1-5
cdr3_nt: TGTGCCAGCATCCCCGGGACAGGGGGAGATCAGCCCCAGCATTTT
cdr3_aa: CASIPGTGGDQPQHF

clone_size: many
d_call: NA
v_call: TRBV2
j_call: TRBJ1-2
cdr3_nt: TGTGCCGATGAGGGGTCCGACTATGGCTACACCTTC
cdr3_aa: CADEGSDYGYTF

clone_size: once
d_call: TRBD1
v_call: TRBV30
j_call: TRBJ2-3
cdr3_nt: TGTGCCTGGAGTCACGGACAGGGCCCAGATACGCAGTATTTT
cdr3_aa: CAWSHGQGPDTQYF

clone_size: NA
d_call: TRBD2
v_call: TRBV2
j_call: TRBJ2-1
cdr3_nt: TGTGCCAGCAGTGCTTTGACTAGCGGGAGCTCCTACAATGAGCAGTTCTTC
cdr3_aa: CASSALTSGSSYNEQFF

clone_size: few
d_call: NA
v_call: TRBV7-9
j_call: TRBJ1-2
cdr3_nt: TGTGCCAGCAGCTCCTTGGACAGCTATGGCTACACCTTC
cdr3_aa: CASSSLDSYGYTF

clone_size: few
d_call: TRBD1
v_call: TRBV12-3/TRBV12-4
j_call: TRBJ2-7
cdr3_nt: TGTGCCAGCAGTTCAGGGACAGGAAATCCCTACGAGCAGTACTTC
cdr3_aa: CASSSGTGNPYEQYF

clone_size: many
d_call: TRBD1
v_call: TRBV28
j_call: TRBJ1-2
cdr3_nt: TGTGCCAGCAGCCTACTGGGACAGGTGGATGGCTACACCTTC
cdr3_aa: CASSLLGQVDGYTF

clone_size: few
d_call: NA
v_call: TRBV7-6
j_call: TRBJ2-6
cdr3_nt: TGTGCCAGCAGCCTTACAGGGATCGGGGCCAACGTCCTGACTTTC
cdr3_aa: CASSLTGIGANVLTF

clone_size: few
d_call: TRBD1
v_call: TRBV6-5
j_call: TRBJ1-3
cdr3_nt: TGTGCCAGCAGTTATTCGCAGGGGGCTGGAAACACCATATATTTT
cdr3_aa: CASSYSQGAGNTIYF

clone_size: NA
d_call: TRBD1
v_call: TRBV29-1
j_call: TRBJ2-7
cdr3_nt: TGCAGCGCCAGGACAGGGATCCCCTACGAGCAGTACTTC
cdr3_aa: CSARTGIPYEQYF

clone_size: few
d_call: NA
v_call: TRBV7-3
j_call: TRBJ2-3
cdr3_nt: TGTGCCAGCAGCCCATCAGGGACATTCAGCACAGATACGCAGTATTTT
cdr3_aa: CASSPSGTFSTDTQYF

clone_size: NA
d_call: TRBD2
v_call: TRBV13
j_call: TRBJ2-3
cdr3_nt: TGTGCCAGCACCTTAGGGGGATTCGGGAGGGCCGAGAGCACAGATACGCAGTATTTT
cdr3_aa: CASTLGGFGRAESTDTQYF

clone_size: NA
d_call: NA
v_call: TRBV7-3
j_call: TRBJ2-7
cdr3_nt: TGTGCCAGCAGCTTACCAGGTGGACAGAACTACGAGCAGTACTTC
cdr3_aa: CASSLPGGQNYEQYF